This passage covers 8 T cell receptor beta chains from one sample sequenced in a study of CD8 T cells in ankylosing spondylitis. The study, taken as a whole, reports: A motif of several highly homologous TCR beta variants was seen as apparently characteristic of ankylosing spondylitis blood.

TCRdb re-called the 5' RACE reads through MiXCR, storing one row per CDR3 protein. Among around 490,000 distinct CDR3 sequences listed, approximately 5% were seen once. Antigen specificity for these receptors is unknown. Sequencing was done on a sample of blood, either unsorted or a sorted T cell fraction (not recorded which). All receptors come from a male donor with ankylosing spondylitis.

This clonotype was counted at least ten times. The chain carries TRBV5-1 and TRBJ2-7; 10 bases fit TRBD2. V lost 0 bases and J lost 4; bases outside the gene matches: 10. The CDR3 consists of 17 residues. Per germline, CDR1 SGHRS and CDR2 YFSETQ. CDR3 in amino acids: CASSLASSGSIRYEQYF. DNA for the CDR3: TGCGCCAGCAGCTTGGCGTCTAGCGGGAGTATTAGGTACGAGCAGTACTTC. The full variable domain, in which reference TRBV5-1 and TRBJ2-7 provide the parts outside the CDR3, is KAGVTQTPRYLIKTRGQQVTLSCSPISGHRSVSWYQQTPGQGLQFLFEYFSETQRNKGNFPGRFSGRQFSNSRSEMNVSTLELGDSALYLCASSLASSGSIRYEQYFGPGTRLTVT.

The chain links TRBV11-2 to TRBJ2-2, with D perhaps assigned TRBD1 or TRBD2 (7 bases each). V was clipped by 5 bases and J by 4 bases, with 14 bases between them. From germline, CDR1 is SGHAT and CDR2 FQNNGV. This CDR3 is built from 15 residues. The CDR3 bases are TGTGCCAGCAGCCGAGAGCGGGACAGCACCGGGGAGCTGTTTTTT. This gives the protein CASSRERDSTGELFF.

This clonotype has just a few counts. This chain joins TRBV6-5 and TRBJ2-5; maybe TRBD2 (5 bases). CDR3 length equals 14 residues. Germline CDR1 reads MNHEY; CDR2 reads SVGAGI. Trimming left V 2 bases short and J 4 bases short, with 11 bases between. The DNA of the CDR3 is TGTGCCAGCAGTTACAAGAAGGCGGGAGAGACCCAGTACTTC. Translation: CASSYKKAGETQYF.

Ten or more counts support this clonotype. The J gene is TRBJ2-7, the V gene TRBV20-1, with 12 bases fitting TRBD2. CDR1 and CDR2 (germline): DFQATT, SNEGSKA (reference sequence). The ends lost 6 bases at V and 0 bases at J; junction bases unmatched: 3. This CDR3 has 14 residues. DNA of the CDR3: TGCAGTGCCCGACTAGCGGGAGCCTCCTACGAGCAGTACTTC. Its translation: CSARLAGASYEQYF.

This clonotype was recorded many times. The CDR3 is CASSLYDEGIQYF. DNA for the CDR3: TGTGCCAGCAGCTTATACGACGAAGGCATTCAGTACTTC. V is TRBV13 and J is TRBJ2-4; D unresolved. V shed 2 bases and J shed 9 bases, with 11 bases lying between them. This CDR3 contains 13 residues. The germline V gene encodes CDR1 PRHDT and CDR2 FYEKMQ (reference sequence).

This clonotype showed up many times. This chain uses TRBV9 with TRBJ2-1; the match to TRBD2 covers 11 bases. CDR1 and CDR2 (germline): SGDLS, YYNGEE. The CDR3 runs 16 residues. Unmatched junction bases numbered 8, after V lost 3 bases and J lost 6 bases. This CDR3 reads CASSARLAGTLNEQFF. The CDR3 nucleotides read TGTGCCAGCAGCGCCAGACTAGCGGGGACCCTCAATGAGCAGTTCTTC. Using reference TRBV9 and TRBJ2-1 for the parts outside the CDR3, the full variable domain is DSGVTQTPKHLITATGQRVTLRCSPRSGDLSVYWYQQSLDQGLQFLIQYYNGEERAKGNILERFSAQQFPDLHSELNLSSLELGDSALYFCASSARLAGTLNEQFFGPGTRLTVL.

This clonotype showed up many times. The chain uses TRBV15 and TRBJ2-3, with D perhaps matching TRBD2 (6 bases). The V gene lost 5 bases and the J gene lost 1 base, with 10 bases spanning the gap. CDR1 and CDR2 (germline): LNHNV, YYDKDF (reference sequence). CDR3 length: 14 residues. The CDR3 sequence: CATSPGLRTDTQYF. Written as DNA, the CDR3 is TGTGCCACCAGCCCGGGACTGCGCACAGATACGCAGTATTTT.

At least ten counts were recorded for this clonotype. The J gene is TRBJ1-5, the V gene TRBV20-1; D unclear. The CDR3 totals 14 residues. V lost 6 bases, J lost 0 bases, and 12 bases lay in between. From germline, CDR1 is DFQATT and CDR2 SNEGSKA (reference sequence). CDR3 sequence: CSALRSYSNQPQHF. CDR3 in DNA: TGCAGTGCCCTCAGGAGTTATAGCAATCAGCCCCAGCATTTT.